The TCR beta chain described here comes from a study of blood T cells in healthy people across ages. CDR1 KGHSH and CDR2 LQKENI come from the germline V gene. The length of the CDR3 is 16 residues. Trimming left V 3 bases short and J 3 bases short, with 15 bases between. It was with a sample-barcoded 5' primer and a J-beta primer mix that a second PCR of roughly 7 to 12 cycles was run. TCRdb processed the 5' RACE reads anew with MiXCR; each CDR3 protein has one entry. The profile shows about 1,400,000 distinct CDR3 sequences, about 43% of them singletons. A word on this clonotype: A much larger clone lies one base from this, so it may be a read error.

The origin of this receptor is a woman in her late teens or twenties in good health. What was sequenced was blood. The rearrangement uses TRBV18 and TRBJ2-1; D is tentatively TRBD1 or TRBD2 (5 bases each). The CDR3 coding sequence is TGTGCCAGCTCACCTTCGGGACGAGCGGTCTACAATGAGCAGTTCTTC. Translation: CASSPSGRAVYNEQFF.